This T cell receptor beta chain is drawn from a study of blood T cell repertoires in COVID-19. At the level of the study: COVID-19 samples collected from the United States, Italy and Spain covered acute and convalescent phases.

The CDR3 contains 15 residues. The V segment lost 3 bases and the J segment 1 base; nucleotides outside the gene matches: 5. The germline gives CDR1 SGDLS, CDR2 YYNGEE. Clinical history reported by participants formed the basis on which cohorts were assigned. Recovered Cohort 3 donors showed two negative PCRs, clearance, or symptom resolution. Authors' data handling: Amplification from reference gene primers served as the basis for estimated nucleated cell counts. Clones were read by immunoSEQ multiplex PCR, and TCRdb kept only the in-frame ones, dropping some. V and J calls and clone size follow that table, whereas D and trimming were derived from the DNA. The sample has about 240,000 clones, roughly 90% seen once; the top ten hold more than 3.5%.

This receptor was obtained from a woman aged 25 to 39 who had recovered from COVID-19. Sequenced: PBMCs or T cells enriched from blood (not recorded which). V is TRBV9 and J is TRBJ2-3; 7 positions agree with TRBD2. CDR3 sequence (DNA): TGTGCCAGCAGCGGCAGGGAGGGCGGCACAGATACGCAGTATTTT. This translates into CASSGREGGTDTQYF.